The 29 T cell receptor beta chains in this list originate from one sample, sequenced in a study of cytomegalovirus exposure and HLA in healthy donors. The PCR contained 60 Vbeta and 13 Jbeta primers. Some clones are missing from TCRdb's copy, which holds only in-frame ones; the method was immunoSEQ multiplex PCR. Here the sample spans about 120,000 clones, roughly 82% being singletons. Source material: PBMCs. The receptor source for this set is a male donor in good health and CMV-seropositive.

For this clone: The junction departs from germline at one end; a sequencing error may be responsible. This chain's CDR3 is CSVEDDSGMVDERFF. CDR3 nucleotides: TGCAGCGTTGAAGATGATAGCGGGATGGTCGATGAGCGGTTCTTC. The chain recombines TRBV29-1 with TRBJ2-1; 8 nucleotides agree with TRBD2. The germline CDR1 and CDR2 sequences are SQVTM and ANQGSEA. The CDR3 has 15 residues.

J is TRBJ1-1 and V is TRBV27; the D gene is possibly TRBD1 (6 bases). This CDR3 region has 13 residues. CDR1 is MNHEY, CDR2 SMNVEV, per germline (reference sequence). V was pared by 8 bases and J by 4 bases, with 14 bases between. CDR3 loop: CASQFLGATEAFF. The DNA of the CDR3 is TGTGCCAGCCAGTTTCTGGGGGCCACTGAAGCTTTCTTT.

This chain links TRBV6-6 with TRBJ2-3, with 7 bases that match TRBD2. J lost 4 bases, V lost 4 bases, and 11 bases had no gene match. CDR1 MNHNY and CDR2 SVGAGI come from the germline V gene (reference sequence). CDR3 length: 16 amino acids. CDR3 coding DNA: TGTGCCAGCAGTTCTCCCTTAGCGGGTGTGGCAGATACGCAGTATTTT. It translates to CASSSPLAGVADTQYF.

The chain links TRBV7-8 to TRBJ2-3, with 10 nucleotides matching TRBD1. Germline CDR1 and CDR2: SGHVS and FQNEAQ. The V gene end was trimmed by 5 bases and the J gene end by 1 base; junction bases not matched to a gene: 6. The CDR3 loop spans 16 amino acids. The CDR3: CASSRGGTGGTDTQYF. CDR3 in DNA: TGTGCCAGCAGCCGGGGGGGGACAGGGGGCACAGATACGCAGTATTTT.

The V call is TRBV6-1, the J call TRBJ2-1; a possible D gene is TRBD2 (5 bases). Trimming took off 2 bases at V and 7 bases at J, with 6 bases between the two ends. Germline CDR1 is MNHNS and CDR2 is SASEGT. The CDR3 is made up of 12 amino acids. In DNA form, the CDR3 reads TGTGCCAGCAGTGAACGGGGAAATGAGCAGTTCTTC. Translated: CASSERGNEQFF.

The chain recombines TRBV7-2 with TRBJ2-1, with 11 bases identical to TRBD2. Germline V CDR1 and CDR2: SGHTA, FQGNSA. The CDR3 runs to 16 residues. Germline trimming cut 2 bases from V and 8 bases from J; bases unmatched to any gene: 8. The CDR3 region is CASSLSLAGGPYEQFF. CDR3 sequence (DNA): TGTGCCAGCAGCTTAAGTTTAGCGGGAGGGCCCTATGAGCAGTTCTTC.

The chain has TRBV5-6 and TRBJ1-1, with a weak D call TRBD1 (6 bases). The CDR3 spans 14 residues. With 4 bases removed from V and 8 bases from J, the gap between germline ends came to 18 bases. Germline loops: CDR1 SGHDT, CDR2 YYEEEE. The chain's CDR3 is CASSGKNREGEAFF. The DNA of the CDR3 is TGTGCCAGCAGCGGTAAGAACAGGGAAGGCGAAGCTTTCTTT.

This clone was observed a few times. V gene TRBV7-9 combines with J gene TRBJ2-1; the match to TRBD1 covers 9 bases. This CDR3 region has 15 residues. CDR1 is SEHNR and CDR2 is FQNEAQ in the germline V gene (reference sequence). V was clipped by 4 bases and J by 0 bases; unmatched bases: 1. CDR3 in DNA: TGTGCCAGCAGCTCGGGACAGGGCTCCTACAATGAGCAGTTCTTC. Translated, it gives CASSSGQGSYNEQFF.

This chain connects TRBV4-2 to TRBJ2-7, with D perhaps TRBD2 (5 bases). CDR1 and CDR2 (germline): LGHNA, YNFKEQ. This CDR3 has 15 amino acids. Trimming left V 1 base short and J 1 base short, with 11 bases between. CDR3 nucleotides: TGTGCCAGCAGCCAAGTAGGTAGCGATTCCTACGAGCAGTACTTC. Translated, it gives CASSQVGSDSYEQYF.

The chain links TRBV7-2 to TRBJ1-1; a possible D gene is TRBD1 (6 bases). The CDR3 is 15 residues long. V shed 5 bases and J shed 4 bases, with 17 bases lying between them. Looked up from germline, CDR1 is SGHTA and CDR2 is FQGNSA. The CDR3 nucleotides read TGTGCCAGCAGCAAAAGTGGGGGCCGTGGCACTGAAGCTTTCTTT. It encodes CASSKSGGRGTEAFF.

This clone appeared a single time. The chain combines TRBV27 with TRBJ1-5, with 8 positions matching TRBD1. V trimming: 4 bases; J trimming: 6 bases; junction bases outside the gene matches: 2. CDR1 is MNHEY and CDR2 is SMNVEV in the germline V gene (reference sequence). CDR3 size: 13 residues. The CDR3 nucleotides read TGTGCCAGCAGTTACAGGGGGAGTCAGCCCCAGCATTTT. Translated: CASSYRGSQPQHF.

CDR3 amino acids: CASSLAGGEETQYF. The CDR3 nucleotides read TGCGCCAGCAGCTTGGCGGGAGGGGAAGAGACCCAGTACTTC. This rearrangement joins TRBV5-1 to TRBJ2-5; 8 positions match TRBD2. This CDR3 spans 14 amino acids. In germline, CDR1 is SGHRS, CDR2 YFSETQ. The trim removed 0 bases at V and 3 bases at J, leaving 1 base unmatched.

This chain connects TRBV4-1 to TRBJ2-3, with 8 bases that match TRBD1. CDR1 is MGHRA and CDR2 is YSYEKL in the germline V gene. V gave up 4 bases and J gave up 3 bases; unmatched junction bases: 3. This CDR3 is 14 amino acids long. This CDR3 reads CASSRGQGTDTQYF. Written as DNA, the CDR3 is TGCGCCAGCAGCCGAGGACAGGGTACAGATACGCAGTATTTT.

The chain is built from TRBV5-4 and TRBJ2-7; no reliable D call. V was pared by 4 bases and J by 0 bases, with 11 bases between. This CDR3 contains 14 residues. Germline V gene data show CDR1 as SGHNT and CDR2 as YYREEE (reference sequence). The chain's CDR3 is CASSQEYTSYEQYF. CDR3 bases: TGTGCCAGCAGCCAAGAATACACCTCCTACGAGCAGTACTTC.

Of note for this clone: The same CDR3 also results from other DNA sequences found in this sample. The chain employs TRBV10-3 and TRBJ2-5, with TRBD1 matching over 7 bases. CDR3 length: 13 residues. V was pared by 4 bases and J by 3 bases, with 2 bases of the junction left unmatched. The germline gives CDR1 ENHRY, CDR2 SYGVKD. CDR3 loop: CAISGQGEETQYF. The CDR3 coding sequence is TGTGCCATCAGTGGACAGGGAGAAGAGACCCAGTACTTC.

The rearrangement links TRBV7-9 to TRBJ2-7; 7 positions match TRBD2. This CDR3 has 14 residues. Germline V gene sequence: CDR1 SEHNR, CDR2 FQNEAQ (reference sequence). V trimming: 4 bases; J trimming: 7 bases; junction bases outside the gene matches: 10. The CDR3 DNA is TGTGCCAGCAGCTCCCCTTGGGGGGGGTGGGAGCAGTACTTC. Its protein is CASSSPWGGWEQYF.

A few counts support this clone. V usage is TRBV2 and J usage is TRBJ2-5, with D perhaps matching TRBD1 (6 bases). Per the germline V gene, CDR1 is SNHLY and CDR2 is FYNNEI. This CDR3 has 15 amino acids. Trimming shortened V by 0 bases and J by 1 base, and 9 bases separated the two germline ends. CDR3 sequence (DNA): TGTGCCAGCAGTGAAGCGGTGGGGGCCCAAGAGACCCAGTACTTC. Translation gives CASSEAVGAQETQYF. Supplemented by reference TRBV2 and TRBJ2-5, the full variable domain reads EPEVTQTPSHQVTQMGQEVILRCVPISNHLYFYWYRQILGQKVEFLVSFYNNEISEKSEIFDDQFSVERPDGSNFTLKIRSTKLEDSAMYFCASSEAVGAQETQYFGPGTRLLVL.

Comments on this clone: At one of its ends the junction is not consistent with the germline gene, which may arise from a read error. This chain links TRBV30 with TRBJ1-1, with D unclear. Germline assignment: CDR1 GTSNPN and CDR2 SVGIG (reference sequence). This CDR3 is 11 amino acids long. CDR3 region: CAWSVGGLMVF. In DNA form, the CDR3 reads TGTGCCTGGAGTGTGGGAGGGCTCATGGTCTTT.

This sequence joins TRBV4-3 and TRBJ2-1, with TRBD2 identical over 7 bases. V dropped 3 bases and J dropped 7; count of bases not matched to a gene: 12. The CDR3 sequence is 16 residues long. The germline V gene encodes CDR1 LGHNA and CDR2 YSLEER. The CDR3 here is CASSQAGTTLTNEQFF. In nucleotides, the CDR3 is TGCGCCAGCAGCCAGGCCGGGACTACCCTAACGAATGAGCAGTTCTTC.

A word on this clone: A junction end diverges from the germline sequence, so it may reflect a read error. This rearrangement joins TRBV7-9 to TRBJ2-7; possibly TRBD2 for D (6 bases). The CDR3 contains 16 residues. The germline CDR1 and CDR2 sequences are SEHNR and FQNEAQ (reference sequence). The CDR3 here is CSSSSPIADSSYEQYF. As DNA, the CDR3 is TGTTCCAGCAGCTCCCCAATAGCGGATAGCTCCTACGAGCAGTACTTC.

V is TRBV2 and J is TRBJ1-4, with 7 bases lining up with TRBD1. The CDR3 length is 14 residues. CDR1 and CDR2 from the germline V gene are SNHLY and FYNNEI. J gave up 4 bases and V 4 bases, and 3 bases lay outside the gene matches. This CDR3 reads CASSGGTVNEKLFF. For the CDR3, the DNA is TGTGCCAGCAGTGGAGGGACAGTTAATGAAAAACTGTTTTTT.

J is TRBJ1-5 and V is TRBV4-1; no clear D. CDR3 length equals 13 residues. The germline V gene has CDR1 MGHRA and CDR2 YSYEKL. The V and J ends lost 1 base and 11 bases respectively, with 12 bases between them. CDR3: CASSQATAAAQHF. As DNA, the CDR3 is TGCGCCAGCAGCCAAGCGACGGCGGCGGCCCAGCATTTT.

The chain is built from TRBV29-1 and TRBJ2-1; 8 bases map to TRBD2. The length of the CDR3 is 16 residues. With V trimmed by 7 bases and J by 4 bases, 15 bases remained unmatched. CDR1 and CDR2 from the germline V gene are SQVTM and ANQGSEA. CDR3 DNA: TGCAGCGCCCCAAAGGTAGGCGGGAGGTTGTACAATGAGCAGTTCTTC. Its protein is CSAPKVGGRLYNEQFF.

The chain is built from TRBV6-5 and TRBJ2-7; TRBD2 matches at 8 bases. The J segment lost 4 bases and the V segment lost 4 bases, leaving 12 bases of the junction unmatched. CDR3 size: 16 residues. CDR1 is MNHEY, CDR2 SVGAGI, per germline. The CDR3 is CASSSPSGGRVYEQYF. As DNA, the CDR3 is TGTGCCAGCAGTTCCCCATCGGGAGGGAGAGTGTACGAGCAGTACTTC.

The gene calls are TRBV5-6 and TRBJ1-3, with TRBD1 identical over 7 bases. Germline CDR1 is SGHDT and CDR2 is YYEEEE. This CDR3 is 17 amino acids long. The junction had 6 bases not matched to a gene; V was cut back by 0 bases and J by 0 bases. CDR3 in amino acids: CASSLVERQGSGNTIYF. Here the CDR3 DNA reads TGTGCCAGCAGCTTGGTTGAGAGACAGGGCTCTGGAAACACCATATATTTT.

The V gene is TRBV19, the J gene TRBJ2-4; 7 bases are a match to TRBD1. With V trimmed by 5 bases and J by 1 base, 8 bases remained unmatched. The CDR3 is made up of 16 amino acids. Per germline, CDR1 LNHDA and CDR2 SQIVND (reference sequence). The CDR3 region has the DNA TGTGCCAGTAGTGCAACAGGGGCCATTGCCAAAAACATTCAGTACTTC. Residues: CASSATGAIAKNIQYF.

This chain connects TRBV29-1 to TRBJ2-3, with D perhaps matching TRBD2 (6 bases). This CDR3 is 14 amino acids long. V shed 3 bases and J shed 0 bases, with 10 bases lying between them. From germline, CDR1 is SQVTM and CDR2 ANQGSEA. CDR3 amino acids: CSVENGGSTDTQYF. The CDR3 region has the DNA TGCAGCGTTGAGAACGGGGGAAGCACAGATACGCAGTATTTT.

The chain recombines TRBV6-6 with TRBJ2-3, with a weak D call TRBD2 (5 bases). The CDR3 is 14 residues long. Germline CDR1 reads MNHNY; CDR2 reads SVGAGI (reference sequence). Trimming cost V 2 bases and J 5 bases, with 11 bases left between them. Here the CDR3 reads CASSYVDGRDTQYF. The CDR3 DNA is TGTGCCAGCAGTTACGTGGATGGGAGAGATACGCAGTATTTT.

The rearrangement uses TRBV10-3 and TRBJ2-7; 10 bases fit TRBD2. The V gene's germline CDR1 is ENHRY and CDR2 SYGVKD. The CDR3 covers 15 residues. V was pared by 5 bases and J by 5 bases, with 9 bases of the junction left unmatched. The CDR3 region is CAISISSGRADEQYF. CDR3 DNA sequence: TGTGCCATCAGTATCTCCAGCGGGAGGGCCGACGAGCAGTACTTC.